This T cell receptor (beta chain) is drawn from a study of T cells in localized non-small cell lung cancer. Clones were sequenced by immunoSEQ multiplex PCR, and TCRdb holds only the in-frame ones, with some missing. Here the sample spans over 35,000 clones, around 86% being singletons. V lost 4 bases and J 9 bases, leaving 21 bases between the germline ends. Germline values: CDR1 SGHDN, CDR2 FVKESK. The CDR3 is 15 amino acids. Note on this clone: Its target is not known.

Study-level findings and limits: Sequence data derive from only one tumor region, so heterogeneity remains possible. Elevated circulating T cell density in blood was associated with longer overall survival. Within adjacent lung there appeared a median approximately 59 of the top 100 tumor clones.

This specimen was peripheral blood mononuclear cells, taken before any cancer treatment. The J gene is TRBJ1-2, the V gene TRBV14, with D uncertain. The TCR sequence derives from a male donor older than 55 with stage II lung adenocarcinoma. CDR3 sequence: CASSPPGSFGLSYTF. CDR3 nucleotides: TGTGCCAGCAGCCCGCCGGGGTCTTTCGGCCTGAGCTACACCTTC.